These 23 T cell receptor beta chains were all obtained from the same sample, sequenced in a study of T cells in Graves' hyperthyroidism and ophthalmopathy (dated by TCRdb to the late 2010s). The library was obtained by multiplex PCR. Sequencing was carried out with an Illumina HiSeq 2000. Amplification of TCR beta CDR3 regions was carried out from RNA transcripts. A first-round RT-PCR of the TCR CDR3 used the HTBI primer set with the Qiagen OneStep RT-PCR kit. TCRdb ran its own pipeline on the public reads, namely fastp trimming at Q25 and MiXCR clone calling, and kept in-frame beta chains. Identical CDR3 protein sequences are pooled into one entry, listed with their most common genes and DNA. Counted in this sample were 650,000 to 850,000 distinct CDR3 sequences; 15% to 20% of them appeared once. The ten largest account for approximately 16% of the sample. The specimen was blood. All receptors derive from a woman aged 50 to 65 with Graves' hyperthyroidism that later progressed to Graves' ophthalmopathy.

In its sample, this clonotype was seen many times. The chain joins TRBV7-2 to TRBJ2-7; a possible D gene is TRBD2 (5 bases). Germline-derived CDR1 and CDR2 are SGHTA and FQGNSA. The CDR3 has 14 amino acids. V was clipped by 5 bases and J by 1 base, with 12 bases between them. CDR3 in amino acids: CASSPYTGSYEQYF. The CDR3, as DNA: TGTGCCAGCAGCCCCTACACGGGATCCTACGAGCAGTACTTC.

The CDR3 spells CASSQTASYEQYF. CDR3 nucleotides: TGTGCCAGCAGCCAGACGGCTTCCTACGAGCAGTACTTC. This chain connects TRBV6-1 to TRBJ2-7; no definite D call. This CDR3 contains 13 residues. V was clipped by 6 bases and J by 1 base, with 10 bases between them. Germline assignment: CDR1 MNHNS and CDR2 SASEGT.

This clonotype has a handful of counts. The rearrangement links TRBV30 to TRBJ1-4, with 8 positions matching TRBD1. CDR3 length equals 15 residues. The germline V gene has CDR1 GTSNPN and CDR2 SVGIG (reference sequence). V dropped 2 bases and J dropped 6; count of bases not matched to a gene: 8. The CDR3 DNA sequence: TGTGCCTGGAGTATCGCAGGGGGCGCCGATGAAAAACTGTTTTTT. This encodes CAWSIAGGADEKLFF.

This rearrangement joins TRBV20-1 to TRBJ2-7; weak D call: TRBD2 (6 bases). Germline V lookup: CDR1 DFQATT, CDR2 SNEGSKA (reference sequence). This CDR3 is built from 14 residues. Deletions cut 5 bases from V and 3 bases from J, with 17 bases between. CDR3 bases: TGCAGTGCTCGGTCCGGGGGAATAGGCTACGAGCAGTACTTC. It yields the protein CSARSGGIGYEQYF.

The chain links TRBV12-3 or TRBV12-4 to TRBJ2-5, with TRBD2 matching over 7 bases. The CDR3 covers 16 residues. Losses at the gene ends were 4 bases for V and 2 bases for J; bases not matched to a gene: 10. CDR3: CASSSWGGGRQETQYF. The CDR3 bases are TGTGCCAGCAGTTCTTGGGGGGGAGGCCGGCAAGAGACCCAGTACTTC.

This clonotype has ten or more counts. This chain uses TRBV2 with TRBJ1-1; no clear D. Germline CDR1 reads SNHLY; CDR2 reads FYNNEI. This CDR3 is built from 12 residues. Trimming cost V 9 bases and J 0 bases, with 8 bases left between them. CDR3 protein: CASSTVNTEAFF. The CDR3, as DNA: TGTGCCAGTTCGACGGTGAACACTGAAGCTTTCTTT.

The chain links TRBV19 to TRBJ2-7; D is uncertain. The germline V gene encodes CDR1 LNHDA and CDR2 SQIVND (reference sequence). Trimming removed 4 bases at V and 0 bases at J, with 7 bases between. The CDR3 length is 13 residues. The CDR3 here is CASSTPSSYEQYF. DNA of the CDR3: TGTGCCAGTAGTACCCCTAGCTCCTACGAGCAGTACTTC.

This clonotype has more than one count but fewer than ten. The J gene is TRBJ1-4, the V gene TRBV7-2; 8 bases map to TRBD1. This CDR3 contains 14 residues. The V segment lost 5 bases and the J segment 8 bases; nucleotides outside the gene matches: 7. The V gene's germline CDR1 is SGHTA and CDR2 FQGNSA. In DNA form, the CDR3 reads TGTGCCAGCAGCCCGGACAGGGCTGCGGAAAAACTGTTTTTT. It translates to CASSPDRAAEKLFF. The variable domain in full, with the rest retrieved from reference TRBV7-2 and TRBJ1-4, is GAGVSQSPSNKVTEKGKDVELRCDPISGHTALYWYRQSLGQGLEFLIYFQGNSAPDKSGLPSDRFSAERTGGSVSTLTIQRTQQEDSAVYLCASSPDRAAEKLFFGSGTQLSVL.

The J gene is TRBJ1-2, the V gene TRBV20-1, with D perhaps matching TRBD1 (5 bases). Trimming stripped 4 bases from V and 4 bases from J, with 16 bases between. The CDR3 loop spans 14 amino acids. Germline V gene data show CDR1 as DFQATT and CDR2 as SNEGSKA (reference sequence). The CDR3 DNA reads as TGCAGTGCTACCGTGGGGACGGCTAGCTATGGCTACACCTTC. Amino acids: CSATVGTASYGYTF.

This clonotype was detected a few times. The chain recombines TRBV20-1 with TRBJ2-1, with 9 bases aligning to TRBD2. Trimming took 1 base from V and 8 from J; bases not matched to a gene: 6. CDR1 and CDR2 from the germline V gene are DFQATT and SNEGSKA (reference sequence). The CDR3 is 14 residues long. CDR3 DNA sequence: TGCAGTGCTAGAGCTAGCGGGATAAGGGATGAGCAGTTCTTC. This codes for CSARASGIRDEQFF.

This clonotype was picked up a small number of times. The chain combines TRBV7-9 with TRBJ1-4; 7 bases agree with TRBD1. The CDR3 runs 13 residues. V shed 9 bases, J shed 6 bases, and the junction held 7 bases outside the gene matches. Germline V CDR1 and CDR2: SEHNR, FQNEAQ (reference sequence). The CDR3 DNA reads TGTGCCAGTCGCTGGGACAGTGATGAAAAACTGTTTTTT. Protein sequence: CASRWDSDEKLFF.

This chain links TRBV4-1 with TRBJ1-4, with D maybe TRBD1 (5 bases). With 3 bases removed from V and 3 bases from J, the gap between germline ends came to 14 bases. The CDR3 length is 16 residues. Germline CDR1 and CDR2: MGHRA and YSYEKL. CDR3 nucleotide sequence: TGCGCCAGCAGCCAGCCACTACGGGGACCTAATGAAAAACTGTTTTTT. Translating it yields CASSQPLRGPNEKLFF.

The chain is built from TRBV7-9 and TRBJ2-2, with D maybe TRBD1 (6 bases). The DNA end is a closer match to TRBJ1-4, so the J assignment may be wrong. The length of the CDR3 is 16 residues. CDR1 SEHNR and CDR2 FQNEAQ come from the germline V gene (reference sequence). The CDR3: CASSSIPRGANEKLFF. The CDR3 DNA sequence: TGTGCCAGCAGCTCCATCCCCAGGGGAGCTAATGAAAAACTGTTTTTT.

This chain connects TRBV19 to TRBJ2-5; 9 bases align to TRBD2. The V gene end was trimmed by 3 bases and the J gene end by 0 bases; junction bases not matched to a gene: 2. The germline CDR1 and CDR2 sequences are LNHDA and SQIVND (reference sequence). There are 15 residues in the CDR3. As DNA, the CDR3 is TGTGCCAGTAGTATCGGACTAGCGTACCAAGAGACCCAGTACTTC. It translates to CASSIGLAYQETQYF.

CDR3 sequence reads: CASSSRPGSGVQETQYF. CDR3 sequence (DNA): TGCGCCAGCAGCTCCCGACCTGGTTCGGGTGTACAAGAGACCCAGTACTTC. The chain links TRBV5-1 to TRBJ2-5, with D unresolved. The V gene's germline CDR1 is SGHRS and CDR2 YFSETQ. V was trimmed by 3 bases and J by 2 bases, leaving 20 bases between them. The CDR3 loop spans 17 amino acids.

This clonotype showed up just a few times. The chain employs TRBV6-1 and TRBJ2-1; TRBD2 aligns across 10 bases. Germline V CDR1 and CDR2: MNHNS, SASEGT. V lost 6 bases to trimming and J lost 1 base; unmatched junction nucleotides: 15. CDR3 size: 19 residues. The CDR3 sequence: CASRKAGGQVLISYNEQFF. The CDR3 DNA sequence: TGTGCCAGCAGAAAAGCGGGGGGGCAAGTCTTAATTTCCTACAATGAGCAGTTCTTC.

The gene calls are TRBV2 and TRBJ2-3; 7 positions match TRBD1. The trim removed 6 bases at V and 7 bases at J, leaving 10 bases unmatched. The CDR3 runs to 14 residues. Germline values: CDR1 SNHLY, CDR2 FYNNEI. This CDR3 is CASSDDREGHTQYF. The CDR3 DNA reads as TGTGCCAGCAGCGATGACAGGGAAGGACATACGCAGTATTTT.

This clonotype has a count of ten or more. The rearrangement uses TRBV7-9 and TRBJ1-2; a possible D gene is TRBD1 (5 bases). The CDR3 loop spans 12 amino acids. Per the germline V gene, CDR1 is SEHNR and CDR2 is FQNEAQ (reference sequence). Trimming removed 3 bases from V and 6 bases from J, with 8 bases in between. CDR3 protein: CASSLEGNGYTF. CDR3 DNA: TGTGCCAGCAGCTTGGAGGGGAATGGCTACACCTTC.

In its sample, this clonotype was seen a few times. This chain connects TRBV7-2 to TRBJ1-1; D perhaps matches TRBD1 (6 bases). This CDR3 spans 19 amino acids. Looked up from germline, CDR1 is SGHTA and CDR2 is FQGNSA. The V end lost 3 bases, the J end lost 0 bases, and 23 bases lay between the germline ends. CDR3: CASSFIDGTNYWMNTEAFF. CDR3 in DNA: TGTGCCAGCAGCTTTATAGACGGGACAAATTACTGGATGAACACTGAAGCTTTCTTT.

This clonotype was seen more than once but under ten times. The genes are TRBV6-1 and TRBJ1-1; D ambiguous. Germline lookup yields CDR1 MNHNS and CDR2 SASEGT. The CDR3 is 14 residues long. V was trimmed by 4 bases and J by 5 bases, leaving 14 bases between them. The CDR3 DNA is TGTGCCAGCAGTGGCCACACTGCGGGGACTGAAGCTTTCTTT. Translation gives CASSGHTAGTEAFF.

The CDR3 DNA is TGCGCCAGTCAGGAACAGTCAATGAACACTGAAGCTTTCTTT. It is translated as CASQEQSMNTEAFF. The chain combines TRBV5-1 with TRBJ1-1, with D unresolved. Germline V lookup: CDR1 SGHRS, CDR2 YFSETQ. The V and J ends lost 8 bases and 0 bases respectively, with 14 bases between them. This CDR3 comprises 14 residues.

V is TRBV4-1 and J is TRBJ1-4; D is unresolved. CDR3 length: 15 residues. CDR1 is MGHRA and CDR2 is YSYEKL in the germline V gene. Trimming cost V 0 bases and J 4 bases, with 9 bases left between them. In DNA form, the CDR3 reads TGCGCCAGCAGCCAAGATGGGCAGCGTAATGAAAAACTGTTTTTT. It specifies CASSQDGQRNEKLFF.

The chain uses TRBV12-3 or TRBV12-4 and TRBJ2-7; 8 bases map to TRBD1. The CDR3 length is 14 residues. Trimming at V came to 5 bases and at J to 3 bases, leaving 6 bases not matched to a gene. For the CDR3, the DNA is TGTGCCAGCAGTCAGGGGGCGTTGGGCTACGAGCAGTACTTC. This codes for CASSQGALGYEQYF.